The sequence of this T cell receptor beta chain was determined in a study of blood T cell repertoires in COVID-19. Turning to the study itself: T cells, B-cell-depleted T cells, or PBMCs supplied cDNA or gDNA.

The CDR3 runs 14 residues. Germline CDR1 reads MNHEY; CDR2 reads SVGAGI. Original handling: Amplification with reference gene primers provided the estimates of nucleated cell counts. Libraries were prepared by immunoSEQ multiplex PCR; TCRdb keeps only in-frame clonotypes and omits some of them. D and trimming come from the DNA, and the V and J calls and clone size come from that table. The sample includes some 250,000 clones, 85% to 90% seen only once; the top ten take about 16%. Cohort allocation depended upon clinical history that participants reported. Cohort 3 recovery required two negative PCRs, clearance, or symptom resolution. About this clone itself: Sequence at one end of the junction differs from germline and may be a read error.

The V gene is TRBV6-5, the J gene TRBJ1-2, with a possible D match to TRBD1 (5 bases). Sequenced sample: PBMCs or T cells enriched from blood (not recorded which). The sequence was collected from a man aged 18-30 years who had recovered from COVID-19. CDR3 protein: CASSYSTGQGGPHF. The CDR3 bases are TGTGCCAGCAGTTACTCGACGGGGCAGGGAGGACCCCACTTC.